This T cell receptor beta chain was found in a study of neurological immune-mediated disorders. 5'RACE with 10-nucleotide random UMIs produced the cDNA. In TCRdb, the 5' RACE reads were re-called with MiXCR into one record per CDR3 protein. The sample carries more than 30,000 distinct CDR3 sequences, about an eighth recorded once. Comment on this clonotype: Its antigen is not identified. An end of the junction differs from the germline gene, which may be a read error.

Study-wide results and limits: The greatest TCR clonal expansion occurred in HTLV-1-associated myelopathy and the least in multiple sclerosis, which fell below healthy controls. Across subjects, no CDR3 amino acid sequence appeared in expanded clones of more than one subject, a finding that suggested private repertoires in all groups.

The time point: technical triplicate 2. The sorted libraries involved the use of some 1 million CD4+ or CD8+ T cells. Germline values: CDR1 SGHAT, CDR2 FQNNGV. The CDR3 spans 14 residues. This receptor was identified in a female donor with HTLV-1-associated myelopathy (HAM/TSP). Material for sequencing was CD4+ T cells from blood. The chain employs TRBV11-2 and TRBJ1-1, with D hard to call. The CDR3: CARSLELGETEAFF. CDR3 sequence (DNA): TGTGCCAGAAGCTTAGAGTTAGGAGAGACTGAAGCTTTCTTT.